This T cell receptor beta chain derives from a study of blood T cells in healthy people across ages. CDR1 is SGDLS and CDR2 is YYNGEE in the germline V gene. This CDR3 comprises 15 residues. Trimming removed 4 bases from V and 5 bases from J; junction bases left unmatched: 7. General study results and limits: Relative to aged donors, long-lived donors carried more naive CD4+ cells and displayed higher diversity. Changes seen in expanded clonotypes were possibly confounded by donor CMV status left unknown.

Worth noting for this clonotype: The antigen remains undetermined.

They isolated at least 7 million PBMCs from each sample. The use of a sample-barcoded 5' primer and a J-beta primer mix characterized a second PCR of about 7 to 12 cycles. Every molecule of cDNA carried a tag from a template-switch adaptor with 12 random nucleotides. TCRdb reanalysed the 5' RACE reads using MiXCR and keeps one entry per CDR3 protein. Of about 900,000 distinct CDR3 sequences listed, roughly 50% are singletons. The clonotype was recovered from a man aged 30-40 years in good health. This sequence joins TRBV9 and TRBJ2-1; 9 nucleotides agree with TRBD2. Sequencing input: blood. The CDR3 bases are TGTGCCAGCAGCCCCTCTAGCGGGGTTAACAATGAGCAGTTCTTC. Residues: CASSPSSGVNNEQFF.